The entry that follows covers one T cell receptor (beta chain) sequence. Library construction for TCR beta used iRepertoire HTBI primers and Arm-PCR of CDR3 regions. TCRdb recomputed calls from the multiplex PCR reads with MiXCR, one row per CDR3 protein. This sample yields about 540,000 distinct CDR3 sequences, of which approximately 15% are seen a single time; roughly a tenth belongs to the top ten. This entry belongs to a study of regulatory T cells in long-lasting Graves disease. In the study overall: Antithyroid drugs had been taken by newly diagnosed Graves' patients for under 3 months.

Time point noted: newly diagnosed GD, antithyroid drugs for less than 3 months. The TCR library was prepared using RNA isolated from PBMCs. The V gene's germline CDR1 is GTSNPN and CDR2 SVGIG (reference sequence). This CDR3 comprises 14 residues. The V segment lost 8 bases and the J segment 3 bases; nucleotides outside the gene matches: 9. The data were also submitted as part of a second study, on T cells in Graves' hyperthyroidism and ophthalmopathy. That study adds: Newly diagnosed hyperthyroidism patients aged 18 to 65 years had disease lasting under 2 months.

Sequenced material: peripheral blood mononuclear cells (PBMCs), taken at new diagnosis, from a patient treated with antithyroid drugs. The chain links TRBV30 to TRBJ2-2; 7 bases match TRBD2. The TCR comes from a man younger than 45 with Graves disease. The CDR3 coding sequence is TGTGCCGTAGAGGGCGGGAGTGACACCGGGGAGCTGTTTTTT. Protein sequence: CAVEGGSDTGELFF.